These 30 T cell receptor beta chains came from one sample sequenced in a study of beta chain features in type 1 diabetes. Their antigens are not known. Study outcomes and limitations: For Type 1 diabetes patients, all four CD4+ subsets carried TCRB CDR3s that were moderately but significantly shorter.

The isolated RNA, all of it, was reverse transcribed, so expressed TCRB transcripts were what got sequenced. Here immunoSEQ multiplex PCR was the method, and the copy in TCRdb shows in-frame clones only, minus some. Here the sample spans a few hundred thousand clones, 9.6% being singletons. The sample was central memory CD4+ T cells from blood. Receptor source: a man in his thirties or forties with type 1 diabetes.

This clone was picked up a small number of times. This chain joins TRBV7-3 and TRBJ2-2; D unclear. Trimming shortened V by 5 bases and J by 0 bases, and 7 bases separated the two germline ends. CDR3 length equals 14 residues. CDR1 and CDR2 from the germline V gene are SGHTA and FQGTGA. The CDR3 DNA is TGTGCCAGCAGCATGAATGCGAACACCGGGGAGCTGTTTTTT. Protein product: CASSMNANTGELFF.

DNA of the CDR3: TGTGCCAGCAGAGGACAGAGGGGGATAAACTACGAGCAGTACTTC. Translation: CASRGQRGINYEQYF. The rearrangement links TRBV27 to TRBJ2-7, with a weak D call TRBD1 (6 bases). The CDR3 totals 15 residues. Trimming stripped 6 bases from V and 3 bases from J, with 18 bases between. Germline assignment: CDR1 MNHEY and CDR2 SMNVEV (reference sequence).

The J gene is TRBJ1-1, the V gene TRBV5-6; TRBD1 is a possible D gene (5 bases). Trimming stripped 4 bases from V and 8 bases from J, with 18 bases between. Germline CDR1 SGHDT, CDR2 YYEEEE. The CDR3 contains 14 residues. CDR3 amino acids: CASSTYGRYREAFF. Written as DNA, the CDR3 is TGTGCCAGCAGCACCTACGGACGTTACAGGGAAGCTTTCTTT.

The rearrangement joins TRBV7-2 to TRBJ1-1, with TRBD1 matching over 8 bases. J lost 4 bases, V lost 5 bases, and 9 bases had no gene match. The germline V gene encodes CDR1 SGHTA and CDR2 FQGNSA. The CDR3 runs 15 residues. CDR3 sequence: CASSPLRTGPTEAFF. The DNA of the CDR3 is TGTGCCAGCAGCCCCCTGCGGACAGGGCCCACTGAAGCTTTCTTT.

The chain couples TRBV4-1 to TRBJ2-2; D not certain. The germline V gene encodes CDR1 MGHRA and CDR2 YSYEKL. This CDR3 has 16 residues. The V gene lost 4 bases and the J gene lost 0 bases, with 12 bases spanning the gap. The CDR3 DNA reads as TGCGCCAGCAGCCCGATATACAGTCCGAACACCGGGGAGCTGTTTTTT. It codes for CASSPIYSPNTGELFF.

The chain recombines TRBV6-1 with TRBJ2-3; 7 bases fit TRBD2. The V and J ends lost 7 bases and 3 bases, in that order; junction bases with no gene match: 1. CDR1 and CDR2 (germline): MNHNS, SASEGT. The CDR3 length is 12 residues. This CDR3 reads CASKGGTDTQYF. In DNA, the CDR3 is TGTGCCAGCAAGGGAGGGACAGATACGCAGTATTTT.

V is TRBV7-9 and J is TRBJ2-4, with 9 nucleotides matching TRBD1. This CDR3 has 16 residues. Trimming took 5 bases from V and 0 from J; bases not matched to a gene: 5. Germline V gene data show CDR1 as SEHNR and CDR2 as FQNEAQ (reference sequence). The CDR3 nucleotides are TGTGCCAGCAGCGAGAACAGGGGGCGAGCCAAAAACATTCAGTACTTC. This gives the protein CASSENRGRAKNIQYF.

This clone has at least ten counts. The rearrangement links TRBV28 to TRBJ2-3; 8 bases align to TRBD1. The CDR3 length is 15 residues. Unmatched junction bases numbered 8, after V lost 5 bases and J lost 4 bases. Germline lookup yields CDR1 MDHEN and CDR2 SYDVKM. The CDR3 reads CASSPQGVRADTQYF. As DNA, the CDR3 is TGTGCCAGCAGTCCACAGGGGGTAAGGGCAGATACGCAGTATTTT. The full variable domain, with the rest looked up from reference TRBV28 and TRBJ2-3, is DVKVTQSSRYLVKRTGEKVFLECVQDMDHENMFWYRQDPGLGLRLIYFSYDVKMKEKGDIPEGYSVSREKKERFSLILESASTNQTSMYLCASSPQGVRADTQYFGPGTRLTVL.

This clone was seen more than once but under ten times. This chain connects TRBV30 to TRBJ1-5; no clear D gene. Trimming removed 0 bases from V and 9 bases from J, with 18 bases in between. The germline V gene encodes CDR1 GTSNPN and CDR2 SVGIG (reference sequence). This CDR3 comprises 15 residues. CDR3 protein: CAWSVDGQARGPQHF. DNA for the CDR3: TGTGCCTGGAGTGTAGATGGGCAGGCCCGAGGGCCCCAGCATTTT.

The chain couples TRBV27 to TRBJ2-1; 13 bases fit TRBD2. The J segment lost 5 bases and the V segment lost 6 bases, leaving 1 base of the junction unmatched. Per the germline V gene, CDR1 is MNHEY and CDR2 is SMNVEV (reference sequence). The length of the CDR3 is 14 residues. CDR3 sequence reads: CASRGTSGNNEQFF. Written as DNA, the CDR3 is TGTGCCAGCAGGGGGACTAGCGGGAACAATGAGCAGTTCTTC.

The chain uses TRBV5-4 and TRBJ2-7; D is ambiguous. The CDR3 consists of 14 residues. In germline, CDR1 is SGHNT, CDR2 YYREEE (reference sequence). With 1 base removed from V and 0 bases from J, the gap between germline ends came to 8 bases. CDR3 in amino acids: CASSLSVSSYEQYF. The CDR3 nucleotides are TGTGCCAGCAGCTTGTCAGTCAGCTCCTACGAGCAGTACTTC.

This chain connects TRBV10-2 to TRBJ2-3, with 8 nucleotides matching TRBD2. Germline-derived CDR1 and CDR2 are WSHSY and SAAADI. The V gene end was trimmed by 0 bases and the J gene end by 2 bases; junction bases not matched to a gene: 13. The CDR3 totals 19 residues. The DNA for the CDR3 is TGCGCCAGCAGTGAGTCGACTGGGACTAGGGAGAGGGACACAGATACGCAGTATTTT. Protein: CASSESTGTRERDTDTQYF.

The J gene is TRBJ2-7, the V gene TRBV7-9; D remains ambiguous. Between the trimmed V and J ends, which lost 6 bases and 0 bases, there was a span of 9 bases. The germline CDR1 and CDR2 sequences are SEHNR and FQNEAQ (reference sequence). The CDR3 covers 13 residues. Here the CDR3 reads CASRTFSSYEQYF. The CDR3, as DNA: TGTGCCAGCAGGACCTTTAGCTCCTACGAGCAGTACTTC.

Ten or more counts support this clone. The genes are TRBV4-3 and TRBJ2-1; D is ambiguous. Between the trimmed V and J ends, which lost 0 bases and 9 bases, there was a span of 9 bases. Germline values: CDR1 LGHNA, CDR2 YSLEER. This CDR3 comprises 13 residues. Here the CDR3 DNA reads TGCGCCAGCAGCCAAGATCCTCGGAGTGAGCAGTTCTTC. Its translation is CASSQDPRSEQFF.

The V gene is TRBV6-1, the J gene TRBJ2-7, with TRBD2 as a possible D gene (5 bases). Germline loops: CDR1 MNHNS, CDR2 SASEGT. This CDR3 is 15 amino acids long. V shed 1 base and J shed 3 bases, with 13 bases lying between them. The CDR3 protein is CASSEGGAQYYEQYF. The CDR3 region has the DNA TGTGCCAGCAGTGAAGGGGGAGCGCAATACTACGAGCAGTACTTC.

The chain carries TRBV6-1 and TRBJ2-3; the D is unclear. The CDR3 extends over 13 amino acids. In germline, CDR1 is MNHNS, CDR2 SASEGT. V dropped 2 bases and J dropped 1 base, with 4 bases sitting between them. CDR3 sequence: CASSESRTDTQYF. In nucleotides, the CDR3 is TGTGCCAGCAGTGAAAGTCGCACAGATACGCAGTATTTT.

This clone was observed a handful of times. The chain employs TRBV5-1 and TRBJ2-3; D possibly corresponds to TRBD1 (6 bases). The germline CDR1 and CDR2 sequences are SGHRS and YFSETQ. Trimming shortened V by 7 bases and J by 2 bases, and 11 bases separated the two germline ends. The CDR3 is 13 residues long. The chain's CDR3 is CASLGASTDTQYF. The CDR3 bases are TGCGCCAGCCTGGGGGCATCCACAGATACGCAGTATTTT.

In the case of this clone: The identical CDR3 is also encoded by other nucleotide sequences in the sample. The rearrangement uses TRBV27 and TRBJ2-7; 7 nucleotides line up with TRBD1. The V gene end was trimmed by 2 bases and the J gene end by 4 bases; junction bases not matched to a gene: 2. Germline V gene lookup returns CDR1 MNHEY and CDR2 SMNVEV (reference sequence). The CDR3 extends over 13 amino acids. The CDR3, as DNA: TGTGCCAGCAGTTTAGTACAGGGGTACGAGCAGTACTTC. It encodes CASSLVQGYEQYF.

This rearrangement joins TRBV6-7 to TRBJ1-5; the match to TRBD1 covers 11 bases. TRBV6-7 is an ORF, and what it does is uncertain. J gave up 1 base and V 5 bases, and 4 bases lay outside the gene matches. CDR3 length equals 16 residues. Here the CDR3 reads CASSRTGGGSNQPQHF. Written as DNA, the CDR3 is TGTGCCAGCAGTCGGACAGGGGGCGGGAGCAATCAGCCCCAGCATTTT.

This clone turned up a few times. The V and J genes are TRBV5-5 and TRBJ1-5, with TRBD1 matching 11 bases. This CDR3 has 16 amino acids. CDR1 is SGHKS, CDR2 YYEKEE, per germline (reference sequence). V shed 3 bases, J shed 0 bases, and the junction held 2 bases outside the gene matches. The DNA of the CDR3 is TGTGCCAGCAGCTCTGGGACAGGGGGTAGCAATCAGCCCCAGCATTTT. Translation gives CASSSGTGGSNQPQHF.

On this clone: The sample carries other DNA sequences with the same CDR3. V and J are TRBV5-1 and TRBJ2-5, with 8 bases fitting TRBD2. The CDR3 spans 14 residues. V dropped 4 bases and J dropped 0; count of bases not matched to a gene: 2. The germline V gene has CDR1 SGHRS and CDR2 YFSETQ. The CDR3 here is CASSTGRDQETQYF. For the CDR3, the DNA is TGCGCCAGCAGCACCGGGAGGGACCAAGAGACCCAGTACTTC.

This clone was counted between two and nine times. One junction end disagrees with the germline gene, perhaps due to a read error. As DNA, the CDR3 is TGTGCCAGCAGTTCACAGGGATTCGAGCAGTACTTC. Protein product: CASSSQGFEQYF. This chain links TRBV10-3 with TRBJ2-7; D is possibly TRBD1 (6 bases). This CDR3 spans 12 amino acids. Looked up from germline, CDR1 is ENHRY and CDR2 is SYGVKD.

This chain joins TRBV27 and TRBJ1-2; weak D call: TRBD1 (5 bases). The germline V gene has CDR1 MNHEY and CDR2 SMNVEV (reference sequence). The length of the CDR3 is 12 residues. The germline V and J ends were trimmed by 7 bases and 8 bases, with 14 bases remaining between them. The CDR3 region has the DNA TGTGCCAGCAAAAAGACGGGGGGAGGCTACACCTTC. This translates into CASKKTGGGYTF.

The chain has TRBV28 and TRBJ1-5; 10 bases agree with TRBD1. Germline V gene sequence: CDR1 MDHEN, CDR2 SYDVKM. CDR3 length equals 16 residues. V gave up 6 bases and J gave up 5 bases; unmatched junction bases: 10. The CDR3 sequence: CASRSGRQGAHQPQHF. The CDR3, as DNA: TGTGCCAGCAGGTCGGGACGACAGGGGGCGCATCAGCCCCAGCATTTT.

The chain carries TRBV27 and TRBJ2-5; 7 bases match TRBD2. J gave up 5 bases and V 5 bases, and 11 bases lay outside the gene matches. CDR3 length: 15 residues. CDR1 is MNHEY, CDR2 SMNVEV, per germline (reference sequence). CDR3 nucleotides: TGTGCCAGCAGTCTCCGGGGCCAGGGAGGGGAGACCCAGTACTTC. The encoded protein is CASSLRGQGGETQYF.

The sample holds a few counts of this clone. The genes are TRBV19 and TRBJ1-1, with TRBD1 matching 8 bases. The ends lost 7 bases at V and 6 bases at J; junction bases unmatched: 7. Germline V lookup: CDR1 LNHDA, CDR2 SQIVND (reference sequence). The CDR3 has 13 residues. Here the CDR3 DNA reads TGTGCCAGTACCGGACAGGGTTACGCTGAAGCTTTCTTT. Its translation is CASTGQGYAEAFF.

CDR3: CASSQTPRMDSGNTIYF. CDR3 sequence (DNA): TGCGCCAGCAGCCAAACCCCCCGAATGGACTCTGGAAACACCATATATTTT. V and J are TRBV4-1 and TRBJ1-3; D unclear. In germline, CDR1 is MGHRA, CDR2 YSYEKL. V was clipped by 2 bases and J by 0 bases, with 14 bases between them. This CDR3 is 17 amino acids long.

The genes are TRBV4-1 and TRBJ2-5; D uncertain. The V gene's germline CDR1 is MGHRA and CDR2 YSYEKL. This CDR3 spans 15 amino acids. V shed 0 bases and J shed 4 bases, with 12 bases lying between them. The CDR3 region is CASSQDLRVRETQYF. CDR3 sequence (DNA): TGCGCCAGCAGCCAAGATCTTCGGGTTAGAGAGACCCAGTACTTC.

The J gene is TRBJ2-5, the V gene TRBV29-1; tentative D call: TRBD1 (5 bases). The CDR3 covers 13 residues. V was shortened by 3 bases and J by 4 bases, with 12 bases between the two germline ends. Germline V CDR1 and CDR2: SQVTM, ANQGSEA. The DNA of the CDR3 is TGCAGCGTTGACAAGGGGAAACGAGAGACCCAGTACTTC. This sequence encodes CSVDKGKRETQYF.

V gene TRBV6-1 combines with J gene TRBJ1-4, with no clear D. This CDR3 is 13 amino acids long. The V end was cut by 9 bases, the J end by 0 bases, with 8 bases between. Germline CDR1 MNHNS, CDR2 SASEGT. The CDR3 bases are TGTGCCAGTAAGCTAACAACTAATGAAAAACTGTTTTTT. Its translation is CASKLTTNEKLFF.